This T cell receptor (beta chain) was sequenced for a study of Ad26.COV2.S vaccination and SARS-CoV-2 variants. Germline-derived CDR1 and CDR2 are SGHVS and FNYEAQ. This CDR3 contains 15 residues. V gave up 5 bases and J gave up 4 bases, with 18 bases separating them. Sequencing used immunoSEQ multiplex PCR; TCRdb keeps in-frame clones, though not all of them. The table shows 300,000 to 450,000 clones, with just over 90% occurring only once. This clonotype was obtained from a human donor who had recovered from COVID-19. This sample comprised peripheral blood, obtained after recovery from COVID-19. This chain links TRBV7-6 with TRBJ2-7; no clear D gene. The chain's CDR3 is CASSQDPTALYEQYF. The CDR3 nucleotides are TGTGCCAGCAGCCAAGATCCTACCGCCTTGTACGAGCAGTACTTC.